This T cell receptor (beta chain) stems from a study of T cell responses to AZD1222 COVID-19 vaccine. Study conclusions and caveats: Most donors were white British and more were female, and clonal diversity was possibly underestimated. Spike regions recognized by vaccine-associated CD4 TCRs spanned the protein, led by 160-218 and 743-854. Spike-specific TCR breadth and depth went up after people got two AZD1222 doses.

Concerning this clone itself: The antigen is not known.

TCRdb's table, derived via immunoSEQ multiplex PCR, lists solely in-frame clones and lacks some. The table includes 170,000 or so clones, 88% detected once. Source: peripheral blood, taken 28 days after the second AZD1222 dose. This TCR was recovered from an adult who received the AZD1222 COVID-19 vaccine.

Written as DNA, the CDR3 is TGTGCCAGTAGTAACCCCGGGGGGGGGACTAGCCATACAGATACGCAGTATTTT. Protein: CASSNPGGGTSHTDTQYF. V usage is TRBV19 and J usage is TRBJ2-3, with 9 bases fitting TRBD2. In germline, CDR1 is LNHDA, CDR2 SQIVND (reference sequence). Unmatched junction bases numbered 14, after V lost 4 bases and J lost 3 bases. The CDR3 extends over 18 amino acids.